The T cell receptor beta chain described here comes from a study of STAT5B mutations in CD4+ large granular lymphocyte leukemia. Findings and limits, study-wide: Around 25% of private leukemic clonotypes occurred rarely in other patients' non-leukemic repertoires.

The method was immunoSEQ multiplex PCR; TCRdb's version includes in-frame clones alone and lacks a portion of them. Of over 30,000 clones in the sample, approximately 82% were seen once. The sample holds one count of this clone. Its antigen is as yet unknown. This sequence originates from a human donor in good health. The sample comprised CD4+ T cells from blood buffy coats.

In DNA, the CDR3 is TGTGCCAGCAGCGTAGGGTCTCCCCGCGGCAATGAGCAGTTCTTC. Its protein is CASSVGSPRGNEQFF. This chain links TRBV9 with TRBJ2-1; D remains ambiguous. CDR3 length: 15 residues. Germline CDR1 reads SGDLS; CDR2 reads YYNGEE. V shed 0 bases and J shed 6 bases, with 13 bases lying between them.